Below, one T cell receptor (beta chain) is given with its context. This sample is drawn from a study of blood T cell repertoires in COVID-19. Sequencing used immunoSEQ multiplex PCR; TCRdb keeps in-frame clones, though not all of them. The table records about 220,000 clones, about four fifths of them present only once. Participants were aged about 18 to 100 years from roughly 26 US areas. Participant-given clinical history determined each cohort assignment. Among Cohort 3 donors, those recovered had two negative PCRs, clearance, or symptom resolution. V was cut by 4 bases and J by 4 bases, with 17 bases left in between. The CDR3 totals 15 residues. Germline values: CDR1 SGDLS, CDR2 YYNGEE.

Sequencing was performed on PBMCs or T cells enriched from blood (not recorded which). The clonotype comes from a woman in her sixties who had recovered from COVID-19. The J gene is TRBJ2-5, the V gene TRBV9, with D hard to call. The DNA for the CDR3 is TGTGCCAGCAGCCCAACAGATCATTTCCGAGAGACCCAGTACTTC. Translated, it gives CASSPTDHFRETQYF.